This T cell receptor (beta chain) is from a study of T cell responses to AZD1222 COVID-19 vaccine. CDR3 size: 19 residues. CDR1 LNHNV and CDR2 YYDKDF come from the germline V gene (reference sequence). J lost 3 bases, V lost 0 bases, and 15 bases had no gene match. Points on this clone: Its antigen is not known.

Using immunoSEQ multiplex PCR, the repertoire was profiled, and TCRdb retains in-frame clones only, with some absent. The sample includes more than 110,000 clones, more than 85% of them seen just once. Findings and caveats of the study: Variant regions that are unmutated are reportedly the target of nearly half of spike-specific TCRs.

The sequencing used peripheral blood, collected on day 0 of AZD1222 vaccination. This chain joins TRBV15 and TRBJ2-7, with 9 bases aligning to TRBD1. The receptor was derived from an adult in good health. The CDR3 spells CATSRDTQGAQARFYEQYF. DNA of the CDR3: TGTGCCACCAGCAGAGATACACAGGGGGCCCAAGCGCGCTTCTACGAGCAGTACTTC. The complete variable domain, with remaining parts taken from reference TRBV15 and TRBJ2-7, reads DAMVIQNPRYQVTQFGKPVTLSCSQTLNHNVMYWYQQKSSQAPKLLFHYYDKDFNNEADTPDNFQSRRPNTSFCFLDIRSPGLGDTAMYLCATSRDTQGAQARFYEQYFGPGTRLTVT.